The clone carrying this T cell receptor beta chain has a count of ten or more. The target antigen is unknown. Trimming took off 7 bases at V and 0 bases at J, with 15 bases between the two ends. Germline V gives CDR1 WSHSY, CDR2 SAAADI. The CDR3 runs to 16 residues. This sample stems from a study of response to subunit inactivated influenza vaccine. General study results and limits: Few additional T cells are recruited per seasonal influenza vaccination, authors suggested.

MiXCR was run by TCRdb on the RT-PCR reads, yielding one entry per CDR3 protein. Of 600,000 to 850,000 distinct CDR3 sequences listed, around 13% were seen once; the top ten hold 6.5% to 8%. Sequenced material: PBMCs from blood, taken around two weeks before vaccination. This TCR was sampled from a man aged 50 to 59 who received an inactivated influenza vaccine. V usage is TRBV10-2 and J usage is TRBJ2-2; tentative D call: TRBD2 (5 bases). The chain's CDR3 is CASKRWGVTNTGELFF. The CDR3 DNA reads as TGCGCCAGCAAGCGTTGGGGAGTTACGAACACCGGGGAGCTGTTTTTT.